Listed below are T cell receptor beta chains from one sample, sequenced in a study of T cell responses to AZD1222 COVID-19 vaccine. Assay used: immunoSEQ multiplex PCR; TCRdb lists only in-frame clones, some missing. The profile shows 85,000 to 90,000 clones, less than 90% of them singletons. The specimen was peripheral blood, collected 28 days after the second AZD1222 dose. The source of these receptors is an adult who received the AZD1222 COVID-19 vaccine. Both conserved end residues are part of each CDR3. A D gene is named only where the DNA matches it firmly. Not every row has a clone size; where given, it reads once, few, many or a size class.

TRBJ1-5 NA NA TRBV12-3/TRBV12-4 TGTGCCAGCACCTCTCAAGGCAATCAGCCCCAGCATTTT CASTSQGNQPQHF
TRBJ2-1 NA TRBD2 TRBV5-1 TGCGCCAGCAGCTTGAATGCGGGGGTGTCCTACAATGAGCAGTTCTTC CASSLNAGVSYNEQFF
TRBJ2-2 NA NA TRBV3-1/TRBV3-2 TGTGCCAGCAGCCAAGCAGGGTCGGCCGGGGAGCTGTTTTTT CASSQAGSAGELFF
TRBJ1-1 NA TRBD1 TRBV4-2 TGTGCCAGCAGCCAAGGGGCAGGGGGCGAAGGTGAAGCTTTCTTT CASSQGAGGEGEAFF
TRBJ2-7 NA NA TRBV12-5 TGTGCTAGTGGTTTGGGGACACACTCCTACGAGCAGTACTTC CASGLGTHSYEQYF
TRBJ2-1 NA TRBD2 TRBV10-1 TGCGCCAGCAGTGAACGGGCTAGCGGGGGGGCTGGCGAGCAGTTCTTC CASSERASGGAGEQFF
TRBJ1-2 NA NA TRBV30 TGTGCCTGGAGTCCCGGACCTCATGGCTACACCTTC CAWSPGPHGYTF
TRBJ2-7 NA NA TRBV7-9 TGTGCCAGCAGCTTAGGGCCAGCTACCAACTACGAGCAGTACTTC CASSLGPATNYEQYF
TRBJ2-7 NA TRBD2 TRBV7-2 TGTGCCAGCAGCTTAGCAGCGGGGGGCTACGAGCAGTACTTC CASSLAAGGYEQYF
TRBJ2-2 NA NA TRBV2 TGTGCCAGCAGTGAAGTAATGGGGGTTGCCGGGGAGCTGTTTTTT CASSEVMGVAGELFF
TRBJ1-2 NA NA TRBV10-2 TGCGCCATCCGGACATCAGCTGGCTACACCTTC CAIRTSAGYTF
TRBJ1-1 NA TRBD1 TRBV7-2 TGTGCCAGCAGCTTAGAGGCTCAGGGGGGGATAGGAGCTTTCTTT CASSLEAQGGIGAFF
TRBJ2-1 NA NA TRBV3-1/TRBV3-2 TGTGCCAGCAGCCAAGATTACCGGAATGAGCAGTTCTTC CASSQDYRNEQFF
TRBJ1-1 NA NA TRBV19 TGTGCCAGTAGTATAGGGGGACTAGCTTTCTTT CASSIGGLAFF
TRBJ1-6 NA NA TRBV9 TGTGCCAGCAGCGCGAGGACCTATAATTCACCCCTCCACTTT CASSARTYNSPLHF
TRBJ1-4 NA TRBD1 TRBV3-1/TRBV3-2 TGTGCCAGCAGCCAAGCGGACAGGGGAGCAACTAATGAAAAACTGTTTTTT CASSQADRGATNEKLFF
TRBJ1-4 once NA TRBV6-5 TGTGCCAGCAGACAAGGCCCCAACGGAAAACTGTTTTTT CASRQGPNGKLFF
TRBJ1-3 NA NA TRBV30 TGTGCCTGGGGGGGAGGGTTAGGAAACACCATATATTTT CAWGGGLGNTIYF
TRBJ2-2 NA NA TRBV6-6 TGTGCCAGCAGTTATGAATTTCACGGGGAGCTGTTTTTT CASSYEFHGELFF
TRBJ2-1 NA NA TRBV3-1/TRBV3-2 TGTGCCAGCAGCCCTCTCCGACTAGGGCGGTGGAGTAATGAGCAGTTCTTC CASSPLRLGRWSNEQFF
TRBJ1-1 NA NA TRBV7-9 TGTGCCAGCAGCTTAGAGGGACAAAGCACTGAAGCTTTCTTT CASSLEGQSTEAFF
TRBJ2-5 NA NA TRBV6-5 TGTGCCAGCAGTTTGACCCAGGGGCAAGAGACCCAGTACTTC CASSLTQGQETQYF
TRBJ1-3 NA NA TRBV10-1 TGCGCCAGGCCTATAGTGTTACAGGGAAACACCATATATTTT CARPIVLQGNTIYF
TRBJ2-1 NA NA TRBV18 TGTGCCAGCTCTGGAGGTTCTTCCTACAATGAGCAGTTCTTC CASSGGSSYNEQFF
TRBJ1-2 NA NA TRBV6-1 TGTGCCAGCAGTGAACGGGGCTTACCCTATGGCTACACCTTC CASSERGLPYGYTF